These 10 T cell receptor beta chains originate from one sample sequenced in a study of T cell responses to AZD1222 COVID-19 vaccine. Assay used: immunoSEQ multiplex PCR; TCRdb lists only in-frame clones, some missing. The sample includes 83,000 or so clones, about 84% of them seen just once. The source was peripheral blood, collected on day 0 of AZD1222 vaccination. Receptor source: an adult in good health.

The chain combines TRBV7-3 with TRBJ2-3; D is ambiguous. The germline V gene has CDR1 SGHTA and CDR2 FQGTGA. V was trimmed by 5 bases and J by 6 bases, leaving 12 bases between them. The CDR3 runs 13 residues. CDR3: CASSLSRPDTQYF. CDR3 nucleotide sequence: TGTGCCAGCAGCCTATCCCGGCCGGATACGCAGTATTTT.

The table lists this clone with a count of one. This sequence joins TRBV7-9 and TRBJ1-1, with D unclear. Trimming left V 1 base short and J 1 base short, with 4 bases between. The germline V gene encodes CDR1 SEHNR and CDR2 FQNEAQ (reference sequence). The length of the CDR3 is 13 residues. The CDR3 nucleotides are TGTGCCAGCAGCTTAGAGGAGAACACTGAAGCTTTCTTT. Translating gives CASSLEENTEAFF.

V usage is TRBV15 and J usage is TRBJ1-2; D possibly corresponds to TRBD1 (5 bases). V shed 0 bases and J shed 9 bases, with 14 bases lying between them. The CDR3 has 14 amino acids. Looked up from germline, CDR1 is LNHNV and CDR2 is YYDKDF (reference sequence). CDR3: CATSREGDSSSYTF. For the CDR3, the DNA is TGTGCCACCAGCAGAGAGGGAGACAGCTCTAGCTACACCTTC.

V gene TRBV18 combines with J gene TRBJ1-6; D remains unclear. Looked up from germline, CDR1 is KGHSH and CDR2 is LQKENI. The V and J ends lost 3 bases and 0 bases respectively, with 15 bases between them. CDR3 length: 18 amino acids. CDR3 coding DNA: TGTGCCAGCTCACCGATTCAAGTAGAAAGCTCCTATAATTCACCCCTCCACTTT. Protein product: CASSPIQVESSYNSPLHF.

The genes are TRBV2 and TRBJ1-6; tentatively, D is TRBD1 (5 bases). Between the trimmed V and J ends, which lost 3 bases and 10 bases, there was a span of 10 bases. CDR3 length: 13 amino acids. Looked up from germline, CDR1 is SNHLY and CDR2 is FYNNEI. The CDR3, as DNA: TGTGCCAGCAGTGACCAGGGAGGCTCACCCCTCCACTTT. Amino acids: CASSDQGGSPLHF.

This clone has just a few counts. V and J are TRBV5-6 and TRBJ2-5; D is perhaps TRBD1 (6 bases). The CDR3 runs to 15 residues. V lost 1 base, J lost 1 base, and 11 bases lay in between. Looked up from germline, CDR1 is SGHDT and CDR2 is YYEEEE. The CDR3 reads CASSLRGNFQETQYF. The CDR3 DNA sequence: TGTGCCAGCAGCTTGAGGGGGAACTTCCAAGAGACCCAGTACTTC.

With respect to this clone: In the same sample, other DNA sequences code for this CDR3. The V gene is TRBV2, the J gene TRBJ1-5; D is unclear. Germline CDR1 is SNHLY and CDR2 is FYNNEI. Trimming removed 4 bases at V and 0 bases at J, with 4 bases between. The CDR3 is 13 amino acids. The CDR3 nucleotides read TGTGCCAGCAGTGTAGATAGCAATCAGCCCCAGCATTTT. It codes for CASSVDSNQPQHF. Complete variable domain (other parts from reference TRBV2 and TRBJ1-5): EPEVTQTPSHQVTQMGQEVILRCVPISNHLYFYWYRQILGQKVEFLVSFYNNEISEKSEIFDDQFSVERPDGSNFTLKIRSTKLEDSAMYFCASSVDSNQPQHFGDGTRLSIL.

V gene TRBV10-3 combines with J gene TRBJ2-5, with a weak D call TRBD2 (6 bases). Per germline, CDR1 ENHRY and CDR2 SYGVKD. Trimming stripped 3 bases from V and 7 bases from J, with 6 bases between. The CDR3 is made up of 11 amino acids. CDR3 DNA sequence: TGTGCCATCAGTGACGGGGGGACCCAGTACTTC. As protein: CAISDGGTQYF.

The chain couples TRBV6-5 to TRBJ2-7; tentative D call: TRBD1 (7 bases). The CDR3 totals 14 residues. V lost 7 bases and J lost 3, with 16 bases in between. The V gene's germline CDR1 is MNHEY and CDR2 SVGAGI. The CDR3 sequence: CASTWGQGGYEQYF. DNA for the CDR3: TGTGCCAGCACCTGGGGGCAGGGGGGCTACGAGCAGTACTTC.

The J gene is TRBJ2-3, the V gene TRBV27; D not certain. There are 15 residues in the CDR3. From germline, CDR1 is MNHEY and CDR2 SMNVEV (reference sequence). V gave up 7 bases and J gave up 1 base, with 15 bases separating them. The CDR3 is CASKIGRWGTDTQYF. CDR3 nucleotide sequence: TGTGCCAGCAAGATCGGACGGTGGGGCACAGATACGCAGTATTTT.